The subject of this entry is one TCR beta chain. Antigen: not known. The sample is drawn from a study of response to subunit inactivated influenza vaccine. The germline CDR1 and CDR2 sequences are SGHAT and FQNNGV. Trimming pared 2 bases from V and 3 bases from J, leaving 10 bases between. This CDR3 is built from 15 residues. Notes on the study in general: Each seasonal influenza vaccination, the authors suggested, recruits few new T cells.

Each CDR3 protein gets one entry after TCRdb re-called the RT-PCR reads with MiXCR. The sample includes approximately 500,000 distinct CDR3 sequences, 10% to 15% of them seen just once. This TCR came from a man aged 45-65 years who received an inactivated influenza vaccine. The sample was PBMCs from blood, taken 40 to 50 days after vaccination. The rearrangement links TRBV11-2 to TRBJ1-4, with D perhaps TRBD1 (5 bases). Written as DNA, the CDR3 is TGTGCCAGCAGCTTAATCGGGGCGCCTAATGAAAAACTGTTTTTT. Its translation: CASSLIGAPNEKLFF.